Each of the 20 T cell receptor beta chains below was sequenced from the same sample in a study of technical replicates of blood from several donors. The data were produced by immunoSEQ multiplex PCR, yet TCRdb's version contains in-frame clones alone and is incomplete. The table has some 77,000 clones, about 91% seen once. Sequencing was performed on T cells isolated from PBMCs. The receptors shown here come from a human donor in good health.

The CDR3 DNA reads TGTGCCAGCAGCTTAGGACTGGCTGGAGGAGAAGAGACCCAGTACTTC. Residues: CASSLGLAGGEETQYF. J is TRBJ2-5 and V is TRBV11-2; tentatively, D is TRBD2 (5 bases). V was shortened by 1 base and J by 3 bases, with 15 bases between the two germline ends. Germline V gives CDR1 SGHAT, CDR2 FQNNGV. The CDR3 consists of 16 residues.

This clone appeared a single time. J is TRBJ1-5 and V is TRBV6-5; weak D call: TRBD1 (5 bases). Trimming removed 4 bases at V and 4 bases at J, with 11 bases between. CDR1 is MNHEY and CDR2 is SVGAGI in the germline V gene. CDR3 length: 14 residues. The DNA of the CDR3 is TGTGCCAGCAGTTCCTTGACAGAGAATCAGCCCCAGCATTTT. This translates into CASSSLTENQPQHF.

The chain combines TRBV28 with TRBJ1-4, with D uncertain. This CDR3 is 16 amino acids long. Germline V lookup: CDR1 MDHEN, CDR2 SYDVKM. Trimming took 2 bases from V and 7 from J, leaving 17 bases between them. In nucleotides, the CDR3 is TGTGCCAGCAGTTTAGAGGAACGGCAGGAGGCTGAAAAACTGTTTTTT. This sequence encodes CASSLEERQEAEKLFF. The variable domain in full, with the rest retrieved from reference TRBV28 and TRBJ1-4, is DVKVTQSSRYLVKRTGEKVFLECVQDMDHENMFWYRQDPGLGLRLIYFSYDVKMKEKGDIPEGYSVSREKKERFSLILESASTNQTSMYLCASSLEERQEAEKLFFGSGTQLSVL.

As for this clone: This sample includes further DNA sequences coding for the same CDR3. The J gene is TRBJ2-3, the V gene TRBV7-9, with 10 bases matching TRBD2. This CDR3 spans 15 amino acids. With 5 bases clipped from V and 1 base from J, the junction kept 3 bases outside the gene matches. Germline values: CDR1 SEHNR, CDR2 FQNEAQ (reference sequence). The CDR3 sequence: CASSLGTSGTDTQYF. CDR3 bases: TGTGCCAGCAGCCTAGGGACTAGCGGCACAGATACGCAGTATTTT.

This clone was found once. The gene calls are TRBV6-1 and TRBJ1-5, with TRBD1 matching 8 bases. V was pared by 6 bases and J by 5 bases, with 6 bases of the junction left unmatched. This CDR3 spans 14 amino acids. Germline V gene lookup returns CDR1 MNHNS and CDR2 SASEGT. CDR3 region: CASSVQGGYQPQHF. CDR3 DNA: TGTGCCAGCAGCGTACAGGGGGGGTATCAGCCCCAGCATTTT.

This clone was seen once. The chain recombines TRBV5-6 with TRBJ1-2; D possibly corresponds to TRBD1 (5 bases). CDR1 and CDR2 (germline): SGHDT, YYEEEE. V gave up 2 bases and J gave up 6 bases, with 17 bases separating them. The CDR3 spans 15 residues. The CDR3 is CASSLGDATGHGYTF. The CDR3 nucleotides are TGTGCCAGCAGCTTAGGGGATGCCACCGGTCATGGCTACACCTTC.

This clone was recorded only once. The CDR3 loop is CASSLAGAETDTQYF. The DNA of the CDR3 is TGTGCCAGCAGTTTGGCGGGAGCGGAGACAGATACGCAGTATTTT. The chain has TRBV7-3 and TRBJ2-3, with TRBD2 matching over 7 bases. Germline CDR1 and CDR2: SGHTA and FQGTGA. The J segment lost 3 bases and the V segment lost 6 bases, leaving 9 bases of the junction unmatched. The CDR3 length is 15 residues. The full variable domain, completed using reference TRBV7-3 and TRBJ2-3, is GAGVSQTPSNKVTEKGKYVELRCDPISGHTALYWYRQSLGQGPEFLIYFQGTGAADDSGLPNDRFFAVRPEGSVSTLKIQRTERGDSAVYLCASSLAGAETDTQYFGPGTRLTVL.

CDR3 bases: TGTGCCAGCAGCAAGGACAGGGGAATAAGTAACTATGGCTACACCTTC. Translation gives CASSKDRGISNYGYTF. The gene calls are TRBV5-6 and TRBJ1-2; 9 positions match TRBD1. CDR1 and CDR2 (germline): SGHDT, YYEEEE. Germline trimming cut 4 bases from V and 1 base from J; bases unmatched to any gene: 8. This CDR3 region has 16 residues.

The rearrangement joins TRBV5-1 to TRBJ1-4; 8 nucleotides match TRBD1. The CDR3 extends over 14 amino acids. Germline CDR1 reads SGHRS; CDR2 reads YFSETQ. Trimming at V came to 3 bases and at J to 6 bases, leaving 4 bases not matched to a gene. The CDR3 protein is CASSSTGGDEKLFF. The CDR3 bases are TGCGCCAGCAGCTCCACAGGGGGGGATGAAAAACTGTTTTTT.

V and J are TRBV21-1 and TRBJ2-4; TRBD2, as called in the table, went unchecked against the DNA. TRBV21-1 is annotated as a pseudogene. The CDR3 contains 16 residues. This chain's CDR3 is CASSELTSGRSVIQYF. The CDR3 DNA is TGTGCCAGCAGCGAGCTAACAAGCGGCAGAAGCGTCATTCAGTACTTC.

The V call is TRBV29-1, the J call TRBJ2-7, with D maybe TRBD1 (5 bases). V was cut by 1 base and J by 0 bases, with 7 bases left in between. The germline CDR1 and CDR2 sequences are SQVTM and ANQGSEA. The CDR3 loop spans 13 amino acids. CDR3 in amino acids: CSVEGGDSYEQYF. As DNA, the CDR3 is TGCAGCGTTGAAGGGGGCGACTCCTACGAGCAGTACTTC.

Comment on this clone: The identical CDR3 is also encoded by other nucleotide sequences in the sample. The chain links TRBV7-9 to TRBJ1-5, with D perhaps matching TRBD1 (5 bases). This CDR3 is 15 amino acids long. V was clipped by 1 base and J by 6 bases, with 13 bases between them. Germline V gives CDR1 SEHNR, CDR2 FQNEAQ (reference sequence). The CDR3 region is CASSLGGQGGQPQHF. CDR3 DNA: TGTGCCAGCAGCTTAGGAGGGCAGGGAGGTCAGCCCCAGCATTTT. Full variable domain (rest looked up from reference TRBV7-9 and TRBJ1-5): DTGVSQNPRHKITKRGQNVTFRCDPISEHNRLYWYRQTLGQGPEFLTYFQNEAQLEKSRLLSDRFSAERPKGSFSTLEIQRTEQGDSAMYLCASSLGGQGGQPQHFGDGTRLSIL.

The V gene is TRBV5-1, the J gene TRBJ2-7; D may be TRBD1 (6 bases). The germline V gene has CDR1 SGHRS and CDR2 YFSETQ. V was cut by 0 bases and J by 7 bases, with 20 bases left in between. This CDR3 region has 16 residues. The CDR3 nucleotides read TGCGCCAGCAGCTTGGCCATTACAGGGAAATTGCGTGAGCAGTACTTC. Amino acids: CASSLAITGKLREQYF.

The chain recombines TRBV30 with TRBJ2-5, with 7 bases fitting TRBD1. The CDR3 has 14 residues. The germline gives CDR1 GTSNPN, CDR2 SVGIG (reference sequence). V was clipped by 3 bases and J by 7 bases; unmatched bases: 11. The CDR3 coding sequence is TGTGCCTGGAGCGCAACAGGGGTCTTAGGGACCCAGTACTTC. Translated: CAWSATGVLGTQYF.

The chain carries TRBV9 and TRBJ1-2; tentative D call: TRBD1 (6 bases). V was cut by 4 bases and J by 4 bases, with 20 bases left in between. The CDR3 sequence is 16 residues long. The V gene's germline CDR1 is SGDLS and CDR2 YYNGEE. The CDR3 is CASSPKTGTEFYGYTF. The DNA for the CDR3 is TGTGCCAGCAGCCCCAAGACAGGAACAGAATTCTATGGCTACACCTTC.

This chain joins TRBV30 and TRBJ2-7; 7 nucleotides line up with TRBD1. The CDR3 is 16 residues long. Germline CDR1 and CDR2: GTSNPN and SVGIG (reference sequence). V lost 0 bases, J lost 2 bases, and 10 bases stayed unmatched. The CDR3 loop reads CAWSVVWGQGAYEQYF. The CDR3, as DNA: TGTGCCTGGAGTGTAGTTTGGGGGCAGGGGGCCTACGAGCAGTACTTC. The whole variable domain, remainder taken from reference TRBV30 and TRBJ2-7, is SQTIHQWPATLVQPVGSPLSLECTVEGTSNPNLYWYRQAAGRGLQLLFYSVGIGQISSEVPQNLSASRPQDRQFILSSKKLLLSDSGFYLCAWSVVWGQGAYEQYFGPGTRLTVT.

The genes are TRBV29-1 and TRBJ1-3; D might be TRBD1 (5 bases). Trimming shortened V by 6 bases and J by 0 bases, and 12 bases separated the two germline ends. CDR3 size: 14 residues. In germline, CDR1 is SQVTM, CDR2 ANQGSEA. CDR3 region: CSVTQDTSGNTIYF. The DNA for the CDR3 is TGCAGCGTAACCCAGGACACCTCTGGAAACACCATATATTTT. The full variable domain, with the rest looked up from reference TRBV29-1 and TRBJ1-3, is SAVISQKPSRDICQRGTSLTIQCQVDSQVTMMFWYRQQPGQSLTLIATANQGSEATYESGFVIDKFPISRPNLTFSTLTVSNMSPEDSSIYLCSVTQDTSGNTIYFGEGSWLTVV.

The chain joins TRBV29-1 to TRBJ1-3; 10 nucleotides line up with TRBD1. This CDR3 contains 13 residues. Trimming removed 6 bases from V and 8 bases from J; junction bases left unmatched: 7. Germline CDR1 is SQVTM and CDR2 is ANQGSEA. In nucleotides, the CDR3 is TGCAGCGTCGGTTCCGGGACAGGGGACACCATATATTTT. It specifies CSVGSGTGDTIYF. Combining the CDR3 with reference TRBV29-1 and TRBJ1-3 gives the whole variable domain SAVISQKPSRDICQRGTSLTIQCQVDSQVTMMFWYRQQPGQSLTLIATANQGSEATYESGFVIDKFPISRPNLTFSTLTVSNMSPEDSSIYLCSVGSGTGDTIYFGEGSWLTVV.

This chain links TRBV6-6 with TRBJ2-7, with D maybe TRBD1 (6 bases). V was shortened by 6 bases and J by 0 bases, with 6 bases between the two germline ends. The CDR3 totals 12 residues. CDR1 and CDR2 from the germline V gene are MNHNY and SVGAGI (reference sequence). CDR3 region: CASRQGSYEQYF. The CDR3 DNA reads TGTGCCAGCAGACAGGGCTCCTACGAGCAGTACTTC.

The rearrangement joins TRBV6-5 to TRBJ2-5; D may be TRBD1 (6 bases). The CDR3 consists of 14 residues. Germline CDR1 reads MNHEY; CDR2 reads SVGAGI. Trimming stripped 7 bases from V and 2 bases from J, with 14 bases between. CDR3 nucleotide sequence: TGTGCCAGCATCCCCGACAGGCGACAAGAGACCCAGTACTTC. Its protein product is CASIPDRRQETQYF.